This T cell receptor (beta chain) came from a study of post-analysis software for immune sequencing data. On this clonotype: As yet, its antigen is unknown.

Whole-study results and caveats: The study found TRBV5-6, TRBV5-1 and TRBV20-1 among five TRBV segments more frequent in patients than controls. Controls showed significantly higher normalized Chao1 diversity than did multiple sclerosis patients. By F measure, samples from a shared preparation batch strongly co-clustered.

The CDR3 is made up of 17 amino acids. Germline assignment: CDR1 PRHDT and CDR2 FYEKMQ (reference sequence). V lost 0 bases and J lost 3; bases outside the gene matches: 9. Unique molecular identifiers were present in the TCR beta cDNA libraries. TCRdb re-called the PCR reads through MiXCR, storing one row per CDR3 protein. The sample consists of some 690,000 distinct CDR3 sequences, about 60% of them appearing once. The sample comprised blood. The chain links TRBV13 to TRBJ2-7; TRBD2 agrees at 9 bases. The receptor was isolated from a girl aged 2 to 9 with multiple sclerosis. The CDR3 sequence is CASSLGVGAGGVYEQYF. CDR3 nucleotide sequence: TGTGCCAGCAGCTTAGGGGTTGGAGCGGGAGGAGTCTACGAGCAGTACTTC.